This T cell receptor (beta chain) derives from a study of post-analysis software for immune sequencing data (dated by TCRdb to the mid-2010s). Background for the entire study: Disease courses on record covered relapsing-remitting, secondary progressive and progressive-relapsing multiple sclerosis, though some patients had no subtype annotation. A subset of samples was prepared in parallel using single-end sample barcoding, then pooled and co-amplified after Illumina adapter ligation. Patient repertoires were compared against about twelve previously published healthy control repertoires from donors aged roughly 6 to 28 years. Points the paper makes about the study in general: Significantly higher frequencies in patients than in controls were found for a few TRBV segments, including TRBV5-6, TRBV5-1 and TRBV20-1. Direct clustering with F measure showed strong co-clustering of samples prepared in the same batch, prompting a batch-effect correction. Multiple sclerosis patients had significantly lower normalized Chao1 diversity than controls, a result that suggests substantial peripheral T-cell clonal expansion. The control group was slightly older than the multiple sclerosis patient group.

This clonotype turned up a few times. Its antigen is still unknown. Base-call qualities are not available, and no considerably larger clone is one nucleotide away. To demonstrate the VDJtools post-analysis software, TCR beta repertoires were profiled from the peripheral blood of 13 young patients with multiple sclerosis. Multiple sclerosis patients were children and adolescents aged roughly 6 to 16 years. Libraries were built with PCR. Sequencing took place on an Illumina HiSeq 2500. Unique molecular identifiers were incorporated into TCR beta cDNA libraries to reduce PCR and sequencing biases. Approximately 500,000 cDNA molecules were obtained for every 1 to 10 million input T cells, so each molecule roughly corresponded to one T cell. The patient libraries were prepared and sequenced with the same protocol used for the earlier healthy control dataset. Samples belonging to the same batch were prepared together, multiplexed and sequenced on a shared HiSeq lane. As for the original processing: MIGEC was used to process the raw barcoded reads, and molecular identifier groups with only a single read were discarded before consensus assembly and CDR3 extraction. Clonotype tables were post-analysed with VDJtools, normalizing diversity by down-sampling all datasets to the smallest sample size. In repertoire overlap clustering, CDR3 amino acid sequences, but not nucleotide sequences, were matched to correct batch-related cross-sample contamination. TCRdb reanalyzed the raw reads on its own, using fastp at Q25 for trimming and MiXCR for clone calling, and kept in-frame beta chains. Each record represents a unique CDR3 protein, reported with the most common genes and DNA among its rows. None of the V and J calls come from the authors' own analysis; TCRdb made them. Within this sample are hundreds of thousands of distinct CDR3 sequences, with 35% to 40% of them counted one time only. In total, the top ten clones hold approximately 4.6% of the sample.

The CDR3, from cysteine to phenylalanine, totals 17 residues. This entry keeps only the CDR3 DNA: 51 bases, framed from base 1. V and J are trimmed by 3 bases and 4 bases, and the gene matches miss 12 bases of the junction. From a lookup of the germline V gene (reference sequence), CDR1 and CDR2 are LNHDA and SQIVND. This clonotype originated in a girl aged 10-17 years with multiple sclerosis. The sequence joins TRBV19 to TRBJ1-2; a stretch of 9 junction bases matches TRBD1. Sequencing used blood. CDR3 region: CASSMGQGARRSYGYTF. The DNA sequence reads TGTGCCAGTAGTATGGGACAGGGAGCGCGCCGGAGCTATGGCTACACCTTC.